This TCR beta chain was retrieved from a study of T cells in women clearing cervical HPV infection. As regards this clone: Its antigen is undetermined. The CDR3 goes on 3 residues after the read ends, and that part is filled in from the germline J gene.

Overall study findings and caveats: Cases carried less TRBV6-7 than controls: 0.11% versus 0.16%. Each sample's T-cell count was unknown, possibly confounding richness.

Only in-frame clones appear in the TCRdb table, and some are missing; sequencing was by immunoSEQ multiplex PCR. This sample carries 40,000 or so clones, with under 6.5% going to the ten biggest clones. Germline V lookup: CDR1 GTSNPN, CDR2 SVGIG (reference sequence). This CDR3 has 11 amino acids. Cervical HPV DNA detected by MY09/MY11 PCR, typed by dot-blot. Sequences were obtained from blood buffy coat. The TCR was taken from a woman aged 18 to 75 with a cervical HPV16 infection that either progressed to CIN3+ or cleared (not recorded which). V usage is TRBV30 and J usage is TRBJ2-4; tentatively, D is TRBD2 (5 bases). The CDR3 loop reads CAWFRGEGQYF. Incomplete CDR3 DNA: TGTGCCTGGTTCCGGGGAGAGGGT.